This TCR beta chain was sequenced for a study of blood T cells in healthy people across ages. With V trimmed by 5 bases and J by 1 base, 10 bases remained unmatched. Germline V gene lookup returns CDR1 SEHNR and CDR2 FQNEAQ (reference sequence). The CDR3 sequence is 17 residues long. General observations from the study: Roughly linear age-related decline in beta diversity appeared, significant by age 40. Long-lived donors had more naive CD4+ cells and higher diversity than aged donors.

Then a second PCR, running roughly 7 to 11 cycles, was carried out with a sample-barcoded 5' primer and a J-beta primer mix. One entry per CDR3 protein, called by TCRdb with MiXCR from the 5' RACE reads. The sample contains 550,000 to 650,000 distinct CDR3 sequences, approximately 30% of which appear only once. This clonotype was counted between two and nine times. The antigen remains undetermined. The chain is built from TRBV7-9 and TRBJ2-3; 9 bases fit TRBD2. The receptor was derived from a woman aged 80 or over in good health. The source material was blood. The CDR3 DNA reads TGTGCCAGCAGCGCCTTTGTGGGACTAGCAGGCACAGATACGCAGTATTTT. Encoded protein: CASSAFVGLAGTDTQYF.